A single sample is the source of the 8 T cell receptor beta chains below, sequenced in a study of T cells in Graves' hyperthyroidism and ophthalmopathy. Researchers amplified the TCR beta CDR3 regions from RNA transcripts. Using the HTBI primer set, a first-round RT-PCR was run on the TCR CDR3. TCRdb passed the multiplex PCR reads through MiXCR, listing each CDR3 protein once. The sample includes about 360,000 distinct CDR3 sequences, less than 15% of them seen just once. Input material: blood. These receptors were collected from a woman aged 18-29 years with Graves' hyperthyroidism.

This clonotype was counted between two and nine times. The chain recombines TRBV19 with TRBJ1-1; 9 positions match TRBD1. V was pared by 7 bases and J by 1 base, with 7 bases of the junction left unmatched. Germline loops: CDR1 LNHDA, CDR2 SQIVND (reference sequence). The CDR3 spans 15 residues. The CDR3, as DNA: TGTGCCAGTAATCGACAGGGGGTGGGGAACACTGAAGCTTTCTTT. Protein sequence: CASNRQGVGNTEAFF.

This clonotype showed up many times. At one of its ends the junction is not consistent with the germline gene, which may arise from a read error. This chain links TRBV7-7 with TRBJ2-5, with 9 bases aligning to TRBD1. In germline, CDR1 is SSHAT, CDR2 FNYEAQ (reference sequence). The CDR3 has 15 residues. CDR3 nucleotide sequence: TGTGCTAGCAGCCCGAGGACAGGGGCCTTAAAGACCCAGTACTTC. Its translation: CASSPRTGALKTQYF. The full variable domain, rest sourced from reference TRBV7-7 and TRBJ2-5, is GAGVSQSPRYKVTKRGQDVTLRCDPISSHATLYWYQQALGQGPEFLTYFNYEAQPDKSGLPSDRFSAERPEGSISTLTIQRTEQRDSAMYRCASSPRTGALKTQYFGPGTRLLVL.

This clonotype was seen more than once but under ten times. In DNA, the CDR3 is TGTGCCAGCAGTTCCCGAGGTCTGGCAGGAAATTCACCCCTCCACTTT. As protein: CASSSRGLAGNSPLHF. This chain links TRBV27 with TRBJ1-6; D uncertain. This CDR3 has 16 amino acids. The V and J ends lost 4 bases and 7 bases respectively, with 17 bases between them. Germline loops: CDR1 MNHEY, CDR2 SMNVEV (reference sequence).

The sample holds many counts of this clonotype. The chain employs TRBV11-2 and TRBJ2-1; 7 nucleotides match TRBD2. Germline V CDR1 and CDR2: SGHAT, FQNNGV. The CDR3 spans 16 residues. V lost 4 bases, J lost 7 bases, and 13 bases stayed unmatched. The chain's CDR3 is CASSSIAGPIGNEQFF. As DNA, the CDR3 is TGTGCCAGCAGCTCCATAGCGGGCCCTATCGGGAATGAGCAGTTCTTC.

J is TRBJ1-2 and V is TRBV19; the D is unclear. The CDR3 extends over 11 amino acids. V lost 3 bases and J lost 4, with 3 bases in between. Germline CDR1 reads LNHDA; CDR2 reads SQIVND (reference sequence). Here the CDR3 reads CASSMGYGYTF. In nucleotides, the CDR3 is TGTGCCAGTAGTATGGGCTATGGCTACACCTTC. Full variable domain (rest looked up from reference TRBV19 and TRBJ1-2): DGGITQSPKYLFRKEGQNVTLSCEQNLNHDAMYWYRQDPGQGLRLIYYSQIVNDFQKGDIAEGYSVSREKKESFPLTVTSAQKNPTAFYLCASSMGYGYTFGSGTRLTVV.

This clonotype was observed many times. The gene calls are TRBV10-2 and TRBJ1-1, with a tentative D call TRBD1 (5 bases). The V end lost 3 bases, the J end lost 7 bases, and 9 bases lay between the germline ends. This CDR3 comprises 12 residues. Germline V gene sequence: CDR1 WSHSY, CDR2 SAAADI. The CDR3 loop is CASSEARGEAFF. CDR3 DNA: TGCGCCAGCAGTGAAGCGAGGGGTGAAGCTTTCTTT.

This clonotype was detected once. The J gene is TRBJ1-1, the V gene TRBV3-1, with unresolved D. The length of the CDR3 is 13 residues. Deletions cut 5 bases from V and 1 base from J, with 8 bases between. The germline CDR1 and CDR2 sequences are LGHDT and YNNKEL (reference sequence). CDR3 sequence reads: CASSSPRNTEAFF. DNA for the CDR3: TGTGCCAGCAGCTCCCCGAGGAACACTGAAGCTTTCTTT. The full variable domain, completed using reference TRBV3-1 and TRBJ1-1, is DTAVSQTPKYLVTQMGNDKSIKCEQNLGHDTMYWYKQDSKKFLKIMFSYNNKELIINETVPNRFSPKSPDKAHLNLHINSLELGDSAVYFCASSSPRNTEAFFGQGTRLTVV.

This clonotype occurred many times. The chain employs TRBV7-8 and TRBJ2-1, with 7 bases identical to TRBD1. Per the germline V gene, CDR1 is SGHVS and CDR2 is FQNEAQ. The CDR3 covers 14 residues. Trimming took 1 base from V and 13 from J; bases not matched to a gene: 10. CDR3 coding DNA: TGTGCCAGCAGCTTAGAGGCGTCAGGGGGAATACAGTTCTTC. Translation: CASSLEASGGIQFF. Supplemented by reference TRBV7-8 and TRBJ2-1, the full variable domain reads GAGVSQSPRYKVAKRGQDVALRCDPISGHVSLFWYQQALGQGPEFLTYFQNEAQLDKSGLPSDRFFAERPEGSVSTLKIQRTQQEDSAVYLCASSLEASGGIQFFGPGTRLTVL.